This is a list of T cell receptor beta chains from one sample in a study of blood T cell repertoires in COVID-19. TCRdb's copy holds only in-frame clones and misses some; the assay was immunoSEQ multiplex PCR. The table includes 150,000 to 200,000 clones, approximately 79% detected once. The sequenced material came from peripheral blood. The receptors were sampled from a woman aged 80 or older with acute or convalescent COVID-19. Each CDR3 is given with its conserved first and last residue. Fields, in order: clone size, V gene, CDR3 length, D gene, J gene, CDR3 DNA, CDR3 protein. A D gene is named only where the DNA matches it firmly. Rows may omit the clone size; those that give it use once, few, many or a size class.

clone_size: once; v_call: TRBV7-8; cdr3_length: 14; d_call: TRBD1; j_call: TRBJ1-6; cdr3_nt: TGTGCCAGCAGCTTGGGACAGGAAAATTCACCCCTCCACTTT; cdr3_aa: CASSLGQENSPLHF
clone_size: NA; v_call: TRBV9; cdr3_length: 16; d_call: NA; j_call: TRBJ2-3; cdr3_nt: TGTGCCAGCAGCGATCTACTAGGCGGGAATACAGATACGCAGTATTTT; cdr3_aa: CASSDLLGGNTDTQYF
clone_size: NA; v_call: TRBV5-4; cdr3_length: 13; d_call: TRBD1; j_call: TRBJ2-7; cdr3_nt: TGTGCCAGCAGTTATGACAGGGTACACGAGCAGTACTTC; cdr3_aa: CASSYDRVHEQYF
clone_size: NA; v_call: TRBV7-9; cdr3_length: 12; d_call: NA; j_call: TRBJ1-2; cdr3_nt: TGTGCCAGCAGCCCGGACATTCGTGGCTACACCTTC; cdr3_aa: CASSPDIRGYTF
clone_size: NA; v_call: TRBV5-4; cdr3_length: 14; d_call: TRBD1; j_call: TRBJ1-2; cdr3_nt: TGTGCCAGCAGCCGCGACAGGGGAAGGAATGGCTACACCTTC; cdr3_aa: CASSRDRGRNGYTF
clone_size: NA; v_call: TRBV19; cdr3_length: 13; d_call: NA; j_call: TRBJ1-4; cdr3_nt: TGTGCCAGTATGACAAACGGAAGAGAAAAACTGTTTTTT; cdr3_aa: CASMTNGREKLFF
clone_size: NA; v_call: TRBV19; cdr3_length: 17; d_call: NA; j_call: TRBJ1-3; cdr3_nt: TGTGCCAGTAGTGATCCGGGACATCCGAGCTCTGGAAACACCATATATTTT; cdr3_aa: CASSDPGHPSSGNTIYF
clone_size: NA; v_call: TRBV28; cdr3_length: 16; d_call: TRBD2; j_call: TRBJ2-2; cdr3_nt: TGTGCCAGCAGTAGCGGGAGCCAGTTCGGGGGCGGGGAGCTGTTTTTT; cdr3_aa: CASSSGSQFGGGELFF
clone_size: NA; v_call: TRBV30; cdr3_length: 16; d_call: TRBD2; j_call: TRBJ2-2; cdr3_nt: TGTGCCTGGAGTGTACTTGGCGGGGGGAACACCGGGGAGCTGTTTTTT; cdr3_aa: CAWSVLGGGNTGELFF
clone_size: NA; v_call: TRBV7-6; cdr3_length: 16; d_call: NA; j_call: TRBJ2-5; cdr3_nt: TGTGCCAGCAGCTTAGTTTCGGCGGGGCCACAAGAGACCCAGTACTTC; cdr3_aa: CASSLVSAGPQETQYF
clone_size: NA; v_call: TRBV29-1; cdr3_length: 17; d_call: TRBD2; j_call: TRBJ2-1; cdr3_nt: TGCAGCGTTTTACATAGCGGGGGGCTAAGCTCCTACAATGAGCAGTTCTTC; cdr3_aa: CSVLHSGGLSSYNEQFF
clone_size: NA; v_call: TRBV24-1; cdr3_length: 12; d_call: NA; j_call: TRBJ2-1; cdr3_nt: TGTGCCACCAGTGATTGGCGGTGGGAGCAGTTCTTC; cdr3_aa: CATSDWRWEQFF
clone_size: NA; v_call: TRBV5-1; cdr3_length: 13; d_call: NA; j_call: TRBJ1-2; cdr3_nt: TGCGCCAGCAAGGAAACAGGGAGACGGGGCTACACCTTC; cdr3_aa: CASKETGRRGYTF
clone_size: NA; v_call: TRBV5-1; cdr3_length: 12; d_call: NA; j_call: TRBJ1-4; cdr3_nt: TGCGCCAGCAGCTTGGCTGGCGAAAAACTGTTTTTT; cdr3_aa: CASSLAGEKLFF
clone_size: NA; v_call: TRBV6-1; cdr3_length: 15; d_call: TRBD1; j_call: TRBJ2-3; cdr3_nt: TGTGCCAGCAGTGAAGGGACAGGGCACACAGATACGCAGTATTTT; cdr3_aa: CASSEGTGHTDTQYF
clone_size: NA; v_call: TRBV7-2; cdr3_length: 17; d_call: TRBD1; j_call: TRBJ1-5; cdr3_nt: TGTGCCAGCAGCCCCCAGGGGGGCCCCCGTACCAATCAGCCCCAGCATTTT; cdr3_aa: CASSPQGGPRTNQPQHF
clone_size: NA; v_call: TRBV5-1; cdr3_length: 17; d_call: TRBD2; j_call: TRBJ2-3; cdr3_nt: TGCGCCAGCAGGGAGACTAGCGGGAGACGTCGCACAGATACGCAGTATTTT; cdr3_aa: CASRETSGRRRTDTQYF
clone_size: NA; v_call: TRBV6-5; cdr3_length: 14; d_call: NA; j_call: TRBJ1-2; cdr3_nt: TGTGCCAGCAGCCTGGAGGGACTGCACTATGGCTACACCTTC; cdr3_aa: CASSLEGLHYGYTF
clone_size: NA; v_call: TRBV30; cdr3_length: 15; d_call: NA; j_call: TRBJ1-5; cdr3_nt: TGTGCCTGGAGTGTACACGGGACACCCAATCAGCCCCAGCATTTT; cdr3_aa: CAWSVHGTPNQPQHF
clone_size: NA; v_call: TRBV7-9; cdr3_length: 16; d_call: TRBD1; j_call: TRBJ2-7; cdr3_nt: TGTGCCAGCATCTATCTGAGGGCAGGGGGAGTGTACGAGCAGTACTTC; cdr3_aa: CASIYLRAGGVYEQYF
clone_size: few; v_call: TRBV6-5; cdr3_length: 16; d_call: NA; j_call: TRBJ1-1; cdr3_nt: TGTGCCAGCAGTTTATACCGGGACACAATGAACACTGAAGCTTTCTTT; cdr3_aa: CASSLYRDTMNTEAFF
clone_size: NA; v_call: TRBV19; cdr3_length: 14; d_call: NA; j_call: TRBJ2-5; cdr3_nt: TGTGCCAGTAGTATAATCGCGGGGCAAGAGACCCAGTACTTC; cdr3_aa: CASSIIAGQETQYF
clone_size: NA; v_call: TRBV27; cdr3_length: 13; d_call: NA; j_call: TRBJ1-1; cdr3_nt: TGTGCCAGCAGTCTCGGGTTGAACACTGAAGCTTTCTTT; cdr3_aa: CASSLGLNTEAFF
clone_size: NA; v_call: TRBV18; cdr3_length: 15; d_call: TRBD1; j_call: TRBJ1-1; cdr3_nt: TGTGCCAGCTCACTTACCCGGACAGGGAACACTGAAGCTTTCTTT; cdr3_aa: CASSLTRTGNTEAFF
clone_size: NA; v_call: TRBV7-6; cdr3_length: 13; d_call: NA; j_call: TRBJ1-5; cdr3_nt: TGTGCCAGCAGCTTGTTCGAAGCTCAGCCCCAGCATTTT; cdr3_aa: CASSLFEAQPQHF
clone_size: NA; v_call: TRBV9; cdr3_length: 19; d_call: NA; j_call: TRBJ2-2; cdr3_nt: TGTGCCAGCAGCGTGCGGGACAGGGTCTTAGCGGGGGGTACCGGGGAGCTGTTTTTT; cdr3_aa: CASSVRDRVLAGGTGELFF
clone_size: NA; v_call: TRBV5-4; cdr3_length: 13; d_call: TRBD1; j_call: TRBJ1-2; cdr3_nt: TGTGCCAGCGGAACGACAGGGTGGGAAGGCTACACCTTC; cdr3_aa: CASGTTGWEGYTF
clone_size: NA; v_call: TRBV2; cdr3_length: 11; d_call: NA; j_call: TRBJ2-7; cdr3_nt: TGTGCCAGCAGCCCCTACGACGAGCAGTACTTC; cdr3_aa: CASSPYDEQYF
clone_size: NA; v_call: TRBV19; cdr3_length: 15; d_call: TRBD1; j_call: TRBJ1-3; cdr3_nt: TGTGCCAGTAGAACGGCGACAGGGGGTGGAAACACCATATATTTT; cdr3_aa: CASRTATGGGNTIYF
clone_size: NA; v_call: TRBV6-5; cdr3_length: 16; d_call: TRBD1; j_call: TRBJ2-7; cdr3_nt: TGTGCCAGCAGTTACGGGGCACAGGGGGCGTTCAACGAGCAGTACTTC; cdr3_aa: CASSYGAQGAFNEQYF
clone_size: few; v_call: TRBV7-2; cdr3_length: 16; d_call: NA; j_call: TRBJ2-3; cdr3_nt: TGTGCCAGCAGCTTTACAGGAACCACTAGCACAGATACGCAGTATTTT; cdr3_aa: CASSFTGTTSTDTQYF
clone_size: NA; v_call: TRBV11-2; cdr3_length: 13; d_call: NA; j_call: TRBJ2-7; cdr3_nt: TGTGCCAGCAGCTTAATTCAGGGTAACGAGCAGTACTTC; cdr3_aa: CASSLIQGNEQYF
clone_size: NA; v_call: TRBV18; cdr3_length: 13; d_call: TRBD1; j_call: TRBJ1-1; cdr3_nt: TGTGCCAGTTTACAGGGGATGAACACTGAAGCTTTCTTT; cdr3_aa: CASLQGMNTEAFF
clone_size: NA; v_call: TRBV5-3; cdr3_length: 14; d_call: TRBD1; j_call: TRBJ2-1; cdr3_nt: TGTGCCAGAAGCTTGGGGACAGGGAAAAATGAGCAGTTCTTC; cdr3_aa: CARSLGTGKNEQFF
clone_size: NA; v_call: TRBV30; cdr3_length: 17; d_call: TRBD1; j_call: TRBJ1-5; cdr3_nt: TGTGCCTGGAGTCCCAAAGGGACAGGGAATAGCAATCAGCCCCAGCATTTT; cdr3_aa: CAWSPKGTGNSNQPQHF
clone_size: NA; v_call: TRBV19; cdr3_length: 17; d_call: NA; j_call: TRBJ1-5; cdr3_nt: TGTGCCAGTAGTCAAAATCGACTTCTTAATAGCAATCAGCCCCAGCATTTT; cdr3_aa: CASSQNRLLNSNQPQHF
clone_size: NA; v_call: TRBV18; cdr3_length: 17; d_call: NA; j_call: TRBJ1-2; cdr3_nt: TGTGCCAGCTCACCACGGTTGGGGGACATGGCGCACTATGGCTACACCTTC; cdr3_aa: CASSPRLGDMAHYGYTF
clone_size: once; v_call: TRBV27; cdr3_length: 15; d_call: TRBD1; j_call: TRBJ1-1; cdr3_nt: TGTGCCAGCAGACCTATCGACAGGGGTATTACTGAAGCTTTCTTT; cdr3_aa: CASRPIDRGITEAFF
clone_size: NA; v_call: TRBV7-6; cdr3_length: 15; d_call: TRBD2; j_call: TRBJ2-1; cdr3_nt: TGTGCCAGCAGCTTAGGTCCGGGACTATACAATGAGCAGTTCTTC; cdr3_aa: CASSLGPGLYNEQFF
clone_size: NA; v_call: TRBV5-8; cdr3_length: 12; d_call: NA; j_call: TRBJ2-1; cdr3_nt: TGTGCCAGCAGCCAGATCCACAATGAGCAGTTCTTC; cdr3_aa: CASSQIHNEQFF
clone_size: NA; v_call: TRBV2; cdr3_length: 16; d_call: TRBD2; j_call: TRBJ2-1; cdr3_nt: TGTGCCAGCAGTGTGGCTAGCGGGGGCCACTACAATGAGCAGTTCTTC; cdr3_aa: CASSVASGGHYNEQFF
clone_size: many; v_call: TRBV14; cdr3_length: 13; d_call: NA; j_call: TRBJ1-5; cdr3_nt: TGTGCCAGCAGCCAAGGACTGAGTCAGCCCCAGCATTTT; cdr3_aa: CASSQGLSQPQHF
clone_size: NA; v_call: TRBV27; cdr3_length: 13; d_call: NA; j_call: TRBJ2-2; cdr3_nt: TGTGCCAGCAGTTATAGGAACACCGGGGAGCTGTTTTTT; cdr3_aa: CASSYRNTGELFF
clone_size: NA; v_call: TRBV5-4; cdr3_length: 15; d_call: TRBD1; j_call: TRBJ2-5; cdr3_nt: TGTGCCAGCAGCTTCCCGGACAGGGGGGTGGAGACCCAGTACTTC; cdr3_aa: CASSFPDRGVETQYF
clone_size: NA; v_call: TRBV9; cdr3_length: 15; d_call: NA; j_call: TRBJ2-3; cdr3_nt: TGTGCCAGCAGCGAAATGGGGAGAAACACAGATACGCAGTATTTT; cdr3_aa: CASSEMGRNTDTQYF
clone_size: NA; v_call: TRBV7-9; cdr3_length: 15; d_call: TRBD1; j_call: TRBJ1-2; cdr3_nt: TGTGCCAGCAGCGCCCGAACAGGGGTTAACTATGGCTACACCTTC; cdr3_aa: CASSARTGVNYGYTF
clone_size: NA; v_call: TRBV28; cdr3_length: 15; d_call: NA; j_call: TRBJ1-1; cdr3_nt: TGTGCCAGCAGTTTACCGATTGACAAGAACACTGAAGCTTTCTTT; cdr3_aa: CASSLPIDKNTEAFF
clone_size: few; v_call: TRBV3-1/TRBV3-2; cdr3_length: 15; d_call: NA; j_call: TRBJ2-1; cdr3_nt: TGTGCCAGCAGCCAAGAAAGAAGCGGAAGAAATGAGCAGTTCTTC; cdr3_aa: CASSQERSGRNEQFF
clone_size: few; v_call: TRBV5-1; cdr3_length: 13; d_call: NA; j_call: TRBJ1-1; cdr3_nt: TGCGCCAGCAGCTTACAGGGGAACACTGAAGCTTTCTTT; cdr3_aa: CASSLQGNTEAFF
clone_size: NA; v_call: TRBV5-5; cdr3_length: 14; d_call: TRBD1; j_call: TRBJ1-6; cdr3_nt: TGTGCCAGTCGACAGGGGGCCGTTAATTCACCCCTCCACTTT; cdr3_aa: CASRQGAVNSPLHF
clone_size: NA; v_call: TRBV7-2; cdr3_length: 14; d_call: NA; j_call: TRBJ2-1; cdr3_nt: TGTGCCAGCAGCCCTCATGGCGGGGCAAATGAGCAGTTCTTC; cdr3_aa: CASSPHGGANEQFF
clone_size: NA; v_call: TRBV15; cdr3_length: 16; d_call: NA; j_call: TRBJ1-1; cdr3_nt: TGTGCCACCAGCAGAGATTACCTTAGTGGGAACACTGAAGCTTTCTTT; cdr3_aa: CATSRDYLSGNTEAFF
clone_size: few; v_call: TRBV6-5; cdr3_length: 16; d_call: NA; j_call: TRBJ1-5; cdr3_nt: TGTGCCAGCAGTTACCCCGGGGAGGGGTTAAATCAGCCCCAGCATTTT; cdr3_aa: CASSYPGEGLNQPQHF
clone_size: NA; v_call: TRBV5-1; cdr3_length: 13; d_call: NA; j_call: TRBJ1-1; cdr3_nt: TGCGCCAGCAGCTTGGAGCCTAACACTGAAGCTTTCTTT; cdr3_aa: CASSLEPNTEAFF